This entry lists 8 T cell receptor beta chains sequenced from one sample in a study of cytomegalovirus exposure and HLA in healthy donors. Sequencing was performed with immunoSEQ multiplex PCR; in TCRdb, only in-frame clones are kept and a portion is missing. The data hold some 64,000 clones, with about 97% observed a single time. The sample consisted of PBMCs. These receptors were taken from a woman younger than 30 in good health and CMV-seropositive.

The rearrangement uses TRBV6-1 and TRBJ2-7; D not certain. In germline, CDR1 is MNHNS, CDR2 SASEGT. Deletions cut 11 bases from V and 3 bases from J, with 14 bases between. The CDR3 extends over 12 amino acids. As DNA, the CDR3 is TGTGCCTCTTCGGTCGCCTACTACGAGCAGTACTTC. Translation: CASSVAYYEQYF.

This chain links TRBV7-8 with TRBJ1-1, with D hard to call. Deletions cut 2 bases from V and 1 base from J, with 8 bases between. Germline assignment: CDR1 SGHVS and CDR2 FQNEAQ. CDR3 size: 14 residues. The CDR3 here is CASSLRGRNTEAFF. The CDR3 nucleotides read TGTGCCAGCAGCTTACGGGGTAGGAACACTGAAGCTTTCTTT.

CDR3 DNA sequence: TGTGCCAGTTTCCCAACCGGGACAGGGGATGAGCAGTTCTTC. It is translated as CASFPTGTGDEQFF. V and J are TRBV19 and TRBJ2-1; 10 bases are shared with TRBD1. The CDR3 runs 14 residues. CDR1 and CDR2 from the germline V gene are LNHDA and SQIVND (reference sequence). V shed 8 bases, J shed 8 bases, and the junction held 9 bases outside the gene matches.

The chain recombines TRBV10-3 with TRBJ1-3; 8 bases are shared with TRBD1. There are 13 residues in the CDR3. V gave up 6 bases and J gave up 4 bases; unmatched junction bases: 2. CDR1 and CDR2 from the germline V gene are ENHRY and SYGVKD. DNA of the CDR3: TGTGCCATCAGCGGGGACAGGGGAAACACCATATATTTT. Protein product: CAISGDRGNTIYF.

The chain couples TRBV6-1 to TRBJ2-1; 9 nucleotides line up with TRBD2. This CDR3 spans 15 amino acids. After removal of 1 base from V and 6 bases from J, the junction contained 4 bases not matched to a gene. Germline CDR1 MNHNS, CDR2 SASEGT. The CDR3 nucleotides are TGTGCCAGCAGTGAAGGACTAGCGGAATCCAATGAGCAGTTCTTC. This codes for CASSEGLAESNEQFF.

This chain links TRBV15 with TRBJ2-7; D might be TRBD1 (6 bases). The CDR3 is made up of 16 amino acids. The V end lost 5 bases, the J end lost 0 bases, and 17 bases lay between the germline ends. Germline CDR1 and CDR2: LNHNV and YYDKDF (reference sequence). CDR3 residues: CATSPSRTASSYEQYF. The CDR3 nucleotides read TGTGCCACCAGCCCCAGCCGGACAGCGAGCTCCTACGAGCAGTACTTC.

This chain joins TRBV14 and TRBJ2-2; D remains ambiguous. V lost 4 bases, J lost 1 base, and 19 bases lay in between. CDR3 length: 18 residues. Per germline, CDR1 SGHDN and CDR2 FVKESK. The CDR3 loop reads CASSPPPRGIQNTGELFF. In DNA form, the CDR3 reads TGTGCCAGCAGCCCCCCCCCGAGAGGAATCCAGAACACCGGGGAGCTGTTTTTT.

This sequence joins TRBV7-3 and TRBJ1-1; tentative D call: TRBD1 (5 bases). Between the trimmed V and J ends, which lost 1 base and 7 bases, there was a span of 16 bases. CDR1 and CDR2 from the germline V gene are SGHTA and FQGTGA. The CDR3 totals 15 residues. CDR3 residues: CASSLKEVPRDEAFF. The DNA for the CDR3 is TGTGCCAGCAGCTTAAAAGAGGTCCCCAGGGATGAAGCTTTCTTT.